This TCR beta chain was identified in a study of shared clonotypes between healthy human individuals. Overall study: Serving as donors were two women and a few men, whose ages spanned 18 to 49.

V lost 4 bases and J lost 2, with 4 bases in between. Germline loops: CDR1 MGHRA, CDR2 YSYEKL. This CDR3 is built from 12 residues. Produced via immunoSEQ multiplex PCR; TCRdb's table is partial and in-frame only. The sample yields 2 million to 2.5 million clones, approximately 95% seen once. The J gene is TRBJ2-3, the V gene TRBV4-1; the D is unclear. The sample comprised naive CD4+ T cells from PBMCs. The subset was: CD45RA+ positively selected. The receptor's source is a man aged 18 to 30 in good health. Some clones in this sample may be carry-over from other donors' samples. CDR3 residues: CASSRPTDTQYF. The CDR3 region has the DNA TGCGCCAGCAGCCGACCCACAGATACGCAGTATTTT.